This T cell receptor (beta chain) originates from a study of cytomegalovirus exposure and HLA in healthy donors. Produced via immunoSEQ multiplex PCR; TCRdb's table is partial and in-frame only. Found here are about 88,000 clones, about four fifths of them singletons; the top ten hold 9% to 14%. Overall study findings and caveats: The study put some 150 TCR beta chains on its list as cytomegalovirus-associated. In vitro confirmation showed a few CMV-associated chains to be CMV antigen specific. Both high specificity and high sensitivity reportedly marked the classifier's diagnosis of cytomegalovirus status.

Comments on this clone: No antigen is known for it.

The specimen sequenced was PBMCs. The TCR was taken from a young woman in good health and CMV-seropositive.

CDR3 protein: CASSQQGFSTDTQYF. CDR3 DNA: TGTGCCAGCAGTCAACAGGGTTTTAGCACAGATACGCAGTATTTT. The rearrangement links TRBV6-5 to TRBJ2-3; weak D call: TRBD1 (6 bases). V lost 5 bases and J lost 0, with 12 bases in between. Germline V CDR1 and CDR2: MNHEY, SVGAGI. The CDR3 runs to 15 residues.